This TCR beta chain was obtained from a study of molecular identifiers for immune sequencing clone quantification. Study-wide background: Across replicate runs, RNA obtained from around 20,000 or 100,000 naive CD8 cells was divided into five, with four undergoing sequencing. Findings and limits, study-wide: Clones above 20 RNA copies held over 99% of effector molecules, under 1% in naive cells. Shared barcodes on identical TCR molecules could underestimate the sizes of highly expanded clones.

MiXCR, run by TCRdb on the PCR reads, gives a single entry per CDR3 protein. This table holds approximately 670,000 distinct CDR3 sequences, just under 20% found once. About this clonotype: Its cognate antigen is unknown. Since a much larger clone is just one base distant, this may be a read error.

This CDR3 has 14 amino acids. Trimming took off 4 bases at V and 7 bases at J, with 16 bases between the two ends. Germline values: CDR1 SGHVS, CDR2 FNYEAQ. Naive CD8 T cells underwent sorting with the CD8+CD4-CCR7+CD45RA+ definition. This TCR derives from a human donor in good health. Some libraries in this study had Jurkat cell RNA spiked in. Sequencing input: naive CD8+ T cells from blood, with Jurkat cell RNA spiked in. Subset noted: FACS-sorted CD8+CD4-CCR7+CD45RA+ naive T cells. The chain joins TRBV7-6 to TRBJ2-5; D is possibly TRBD1 (6 bases). Here the CDR3 reads CASSSTAGAGTQYF. The CDR3 DNA reads TGTGCCAGCAGCTCCACAGCAGGGGCCGGGACCCAGTACTTC. Filled out from reference TRBV7-6 and TRBJ2-5, the complete variable domain reads GAGVSQSPRYKVTKRGQDVALRCDPISGHVSLYWYRQALGQGPEFLTYFNYEAQQDKSGLPNDRFSAERPEGSISTLTIQRTEQRDSAMYRCASSSTAGAGTQYFGPGTRLLVL.